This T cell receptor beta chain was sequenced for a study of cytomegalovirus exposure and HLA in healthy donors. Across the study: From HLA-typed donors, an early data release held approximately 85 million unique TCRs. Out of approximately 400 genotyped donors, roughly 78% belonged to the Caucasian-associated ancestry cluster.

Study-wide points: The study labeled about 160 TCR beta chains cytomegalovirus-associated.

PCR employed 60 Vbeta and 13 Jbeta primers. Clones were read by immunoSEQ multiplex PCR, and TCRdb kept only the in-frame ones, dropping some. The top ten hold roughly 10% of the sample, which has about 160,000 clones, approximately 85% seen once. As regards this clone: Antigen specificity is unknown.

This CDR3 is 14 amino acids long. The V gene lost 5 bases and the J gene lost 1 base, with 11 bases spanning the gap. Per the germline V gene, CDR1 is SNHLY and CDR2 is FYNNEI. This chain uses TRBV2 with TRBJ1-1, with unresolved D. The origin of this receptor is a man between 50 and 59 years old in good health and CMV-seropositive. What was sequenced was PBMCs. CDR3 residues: CASSPRTGNTEAFF. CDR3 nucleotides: TGTGCCAGCAGTCCCCGGACTGGGAACACTGAAGCTTTCTTT.